This T cell receptor beta chain appears in the sequencing data of a study of blood T cell repertoires in COVID-19. In Seattle, patients joined the study during active infection and were tracked longitudinally. Sequencing was performed with immunoSEQ multiplex PCR; in TCRdb, only in-frame clones are kept and a portion is missing. The sample lists 290,000 or so clones; approximately 90% were seen once. This TCR came from a woman aged 25 to 39 with COVID-19, enrolled during active disease. Sequencing used peripheral blood.

This CDR3 reads CASSPIRDAGGNTIYF. CDR3 in DNA: TGTGCCAGTAGTCCCATCCGGGACGCGGGGGGAAACACCATATATTTT. The rearrangement links TRBV19 to TRBJ1-3; the D gene is possibly TRBD1 (5 bases). The germline V gene encodes CDR1 LNHDA and CDR2 SQIVND (reference sequence). This CDR3 has 16 amino acids. V shed 5 bases and J shed 4 bases, with 18 bases lying between them.